This passage covers 19 T cell receptor beta chains from one sample sequenced in a study of blood T cell repertoires in COVID-19. The table came from immunoSEQ multiplex PCR; TCRdb's copy has only in-frame clones and leaves some out. The sample includes 650,000 to 800,000 clones, 85% to 90% of them seen just once. Sequencing was done on a sample of peripheral blood. The source is a woman under 30 with acute or convalescent COVID-19.

The chain recombines TRBV2 with TRBJ2-1; D gene ambiguous. V gave up 3 bases and J gave up 3 bases, with 6 bases separating them. The CDR3 consists of 13 residues. The germline V gene has CDR1 SNHLY and CDR2 FYNNEI. CDR3 DNA sequence: TGTGCCAGCAGTGATGAGTTCTACAATGAGCAGTTCTTC. Translating it yields CASSDEFYNEQFF. The full variable domain, its missing parts supplied by reference TRBV2 and TRBJ2-1, is EPEVTQTPSHQVTQMGQEVILRCVPISNHLYFYWYRQILGQKVEFLVSFYNNEISEKSEIFDDQFSVERPDGSNFTLKIRSTKLEDSAMYFCASSDEFYNEQFFGPGTRLTVL.

This clone was observed once. The J gene is TRBJ1-5, the V gene TRBV2; D remains ambiguous. The V gene's germline CDR1 is SNHLY and CDR2 FYNNEI. This CDR3 is built from 14 residues. V was shortened by 4 bases and J by 6 bases, with 13 bases between the two germline ends. DNA for the CDR3: TGTGCCAGCAGTGTAACGACCGACTCTCAGCCCCAGCATTTT. Translated, it gives CASSVTTDSQPQHF.

The chain uses TRBV10-3 and TRBJ1-1; 8 nucleotides agree with TRBD1. With V trimmed by 10 bases and J by 0 bases, 4 bases remained unmatched. This CDR3 is built from 13 residues. CDR1 is ENHRY and CDR2 is SYGVKD in the germline V gene. This CDR3 reads CATGTGLNTEAFF. The DNA for the CDR3 is TGTGCCACTGGGACAGGATTGAACACTGAAGCTTTCTTT.

This clone occurred once. CDR3 nucleotide sequence: TGTGCCAGGAAACAAACTAGGACAGACCATAACTATGGCTACACCTTC. As protein: CARKQTRTDHNYGYTF. The gene calls are TRBV19 and TRBJ1-2, with D possibly TRBD1 on 6 matching bases. Germline V CDR1 and CDR2: LNHDA, SQIVND (reference sequence). CDR3 length: 16 amino acids. Trimming removed 9 bases at V and 1 base at J, with 21 bases between.

The CDR3 DNA sequence: TGCGCCAGCAGCTTTGGGGGCGGGGGGCCCTACAATGAGCAGTTCTTC. Protein sequence: CASSFGGGGPYNEQFF. This chain links TRBV5-1 with TRBJ2-1; TRBD2 aligns across 8 bases. The CDR3 covers 16 residues. V shed 2 bases, J shed 2 bases, and the junction held 6 bases outside the gene matches. In germline, CDR1 is SGHRS, CDR2 YFSETQ.

The chain is built from TRBV19 and TRBJ1-1; 7 bases match TRBD1. Trimming took 8 bases from V and 6 from J; bases not matched to a gene: 6. The CDR3 runs to 12 residues. Germline V lookup: CDR1 LNHDA, CDR2 SQIVND (reference sequence). CDR3 protein: CASPPGGPEAFF. In DNA form, the CDR3 reads TGTGCCAGTCCCCCAGGGGGGCCTGAAGCTTTCTTT.

The rearrangement links TRBV18 to TRBJ1-1; the match to TRBD1 covers 8 bases. Germline values: CDR1 KGHSH, CDR2 LQKENI. V lost 3 bases, J lost 5 bases, and 5 bases stayed unmatched. The CDR3 extends over 14 amino acids. The CDR3 spells CASSPQGAGTEAFF. CDR3 DNA sequence: TGTGCCAGCTCACCTCAGGGGGCGGGAACTGAAGCTTTCTTT.

This chain joins TRBV4-2 and TRBJ1-2; 7 bases line up with TRBD1. V was pared by 4 bases and J by 3 bases, with 8 bases of the junction left unmatched. This CDR3 region has 15 residues. The germline V gene encodes CDR1 LGHNA and CDR2 YNFKEQ. In DNA, the CDR3 is TGTGCCAGCAGCCGGATGCTCCAGGGGGACTATGGCTACACCTTC. It is translated as CASSRMLQGDYGYTF.

This clone was seen once. This chain joins TRBV2 and TRBJ2-1; 7 bases line up with TRBD2. V trimming: 6 bases; J trimming: 5 bases; junction bases outside the gene matches: 7. The germline CDR1 and CDR2 sequences are SNHLY and FYNNEI. The CDR3 is made up of 14 amino acids. The CDR3 coding sequence is TGTGCCAGCAGACGGGGAGGGGAGGACAATGAGCAGTTCTTC. It yields the protein CASRRGGEDNEQFF.

The CDR3 region is CASSADRDRGHGYTF. The CDR3 nucleotides are TGTGCCAGCAGCGCCGACCGGGACAGGGGGCATGGCTACACCTTC. The rearrangement links TRBV7-9 to TRBJ1-2, with 12 bases fitting TRBD1. The CDR3 is made up of 15 amino acids. Germline values: CDR1 SEHNR, CDR2 FQNEAQ (reference sequence). V dropped 5 bases and J dropped 6; count of bases not matched to a gene: 7. Full variable domain (remainder filled in from reference TRBV7-9 and TRBJ1-2): DTGVSQNPRHKITKRGQNVTFRCDPISEHNRLYWYRQTLGQGPEFLTYFQNEAQLEKSRLLSDRFSAERPKGSFSTLEIQRTEQGDSAMYLCASSADRDRGHGYTFGSGTRLTVV.

The chain couples TRBV11-2 to TRBJ2-3; TRBD2 aligns across 7 bases. CDR1 SGHAT and CDR2 FQNNGV come from the germline V gene. The CDR3 sequence is 16 residues long. The V gene end was trimmed by 5 bases and the J gene end by 0 bases; junction bases not matched to a gene: 8. The CDR3 region has the DNA TGTGCCAGCAGCCCCCGGCGGGGGACTAGCACAGATACGCAGTATTTT. It translates to CASSPRRGTSTDTQYF. The entire variable domain, with the rest obtained from reference TRBV11-2 and TRBJ2-3, is as follows: EAGVAQSPRYKIIEKRQSVAFWCNPISGHATLYWYQQILGQGPKLLIQFQNNGVVDDSQLPKDRFSAERLKGVDSTLKIQPAKLEDSAVYLCASSPRRGTSTDTQYFGPGTRLTVL.

The chain links TRBV24-1 to TRBJ2-6; D possibly corresponds to TRBD1 (6 bases). The length of the CDR3 is 18 residues. V lost 0 bases and J 2 bases, leaving 13 bases between the germline ends. In germline, CDR1 is KGHDR, CDR2 SFDVKD. CDR3: CATSDLLGALPGANVLTF. The DNA for the CDR3 is TGTGCCACCAGTGATTTGCTGGGGGCTCTTCCTGGGGCCAACGTCCTGACTTTC.

This rearrangement joins TRBV29-1 to TRBJ2-7, with 8 bases that match TRBD2. Germline V gives CDR1 SQVTM, CDR2 ANQGSEA. The CDR3 spans 13 residues. The V and J ends lost 5 bases and 4 bases, in that order; junction bases with no gene match: 7. CDR3 DNA: TGCAGCGTTATAAGCGGGGGACTTTACGAGCAGTACTTC. It yields the protein CSVISGGLYEQYF.

The chain combines TRBV6-5 with TRBJ2-7, with D tentatively TRBD1 (5 bases). Trimming removed 6 bases from V and 3 bases from J, with 15 bases in between. This CDR3 is built from 14 residues. Germline-derived CDR1 and CDR2 are MNHEY and SVGAGI. In nucleotides, the CDR3 is TGTGCCAGCAGGGTGGGTCAGGGTGGCTACGAGCAGTACTTC. Amino acid sequence: CASRVGQGGYEQYF.

This chain links TRBV18 with TRBJ2-7; no reliable D call. The CDR3 is 15 amino acids. Trimming shortened V by 1 base and J by 2 bases, and 12 bases separated the two germline ends. Looked up from germline, CDR1 is KGHSH and CDR2 is LQKENI. CDR3 nucleotides: TGTGCCAGCTCACCACGCCCCCAGGAACCCTACGAGCAGTACTTC. Protein sequence: CASSPRPQEPYEQYF.

The chain links TRBV3-1 (or the pseudogene TRBV3-2) to TRBJ1-1; TRBD1 aligns across 7 bases. Germline lookup yields CDR1 LGHDT and CDR2 YNNKEL (reference sequence). The CDR3 length is 11 residues. V lost 4 bases, J lost 11 bases, and 4 bases stayed unmatched. CDR3 protein: CASSLTGVAFF. CDR3 DNA: TGTGCCAGCAGCCTTACAGGGGTTGCTTTCTTT.

The gene calls are TRBV28 and TRBJ2-5; D is unresolved. Germline CDR1 reads MDHEN; CDR2 reads SYDVKM. V lost 10 bases and J lost 5, with 11 bases in between. The CDR3 spans 11 residues. The CDR3 bases are TGTGCCACCAAGAGGCTTGAGACCCAGTACTTC. It encodes CATKRLETQYF. The whole variable domain, remainder taken from reference TRBV28 and TRBJ2-5, is DVKVTQSSRYLVKRTGEKVFLECVQDMDHENMFWYRQDPGLGLRLIYFSYDVKMKEKGDIPEGYSVSREKKERFSLILESASTNQTSMYLCATKRLETQYFGPGTRLLVL.

The rearrangement links TRBV10-3 to TRBJ1-6; D unclear. The length of the CDR3 is 12 residues. Trimming left V 2 bases short and J 9 bases short, with 5 bases between. Per the germline V gene, CDR1 is ENHRY and CDR2 is SYGVKD. In nucleotides, the CDR3 is TGTGCCATCAGTGAGATGGCTTCACCCCTCCACTTT. Translated: CAISEMASPLHF.

The V gene is TRBV29-1, the J gene TRBJ1-2; 9 bases align to TRBD1. CDR3 size: 15 residues. Germline trimming cut 3 bases from V and 4 bases from J; bases unmatched to any gene: 9. CDR1 is SQVTM and CDR2 is ANQGSEA in the germline V gene. The CDR3 DNA is TGCAGCGTTGATTCCCGGACAGGGGTAGTCTATGGCTACACCTTC. The encoded protein is CSVDSRTGVVYGYTF.